These 3 T cell receptor beta chains were sequenced from one sample in a study of Ad26.COV2.S vaccination and SARS-CoV-2 variants. The sample's treatment: over 15 received Ad26.COV2.S at low or high dose, single or two shots; five or six received placebo; per-sample allocation not given. The samples were gathered on day 63 after the first injection of vaccine or placebo. Using immunoSEQ multiplex PCR, the repertoire was profiled, and TCRdb retains in-frame clones only, with some absent. The data show roughly 420,000 clones, with about 91% seen just once and approximately 2.5% held by the top ten. Sequenced material: peripheral blood, taken in a trial of Ad26.COV2.S vaccine versus placebo. All receptors derive from a person between 18 and 65 years old who received the Ad26.COV2.S COVID-19 vaccine or a placebo.

The rearrangement uses TRBV19 and TRBJ1-5; D remains unclear. This CDR3 is 13 amino acids long. The V end was cut by 3 bases, the J end by 6 bases, with 9 bases between. Germline V CDR1 and CDR2: LNHDA, SQIVND (reference sequence). This CDR3 reads CASSILEVQPQHF. CDR3 DNA: TGTGCCAGTAGTATTCTAGAAGTTCAGCCCCAGCATTTT.

The CDR3 region is CASSSSYTGELFF. CDR3 DNA sequence: TGCGCCAGCAGCTCGTCGTACACCGGGGAGCTGTTTTTT. V and J are TRBV5-1 and TRBJ2-2, with D unclear. This CDR3 region has 13 residues. From germline, CDR1 is SGHRS and CDR2 YFSETQ. Trimming shortened V by 3 bases and J by 3 bases, and 6 bases separated the two germline ends.

Only a few counts were recorded for this clone. CDR3 in DNA: TGTGCCAGCGGGAAGAGCACAGATACGCAGTATTTT. Amino acids: CASGKSTDTQYF. The rearrangement uses TRBV12-3 or TRBV12-4 and TRBJ2-3; D not resolved. Trimming took off 8 bases at V and 0 bases at J, with 6 bases between the two ends. The CDR3 runs to 12 residues.